This TCR beta chain was sequenced for a study of early T cells in non-severe SARS-CoV-2 infection. Study-level background: The sequenced material was bulk RNA from unsorted whole blood, and its chains were unpaired.

This clonotype has ten or more counts. V lost 6 bases, J lost 0 bases, and 8 bases lay in between. The CDR3 length is 13 residues. In germline, CDR1 is SNHLY, CDR2 FYNNEI. Via MiXCR, TCRdb re-called the 5' RACE reads, giving one row per CDR3 protein. The sample carries about 26,000 distinct CDR3 sequences, just over 4% recorded once. This clonotype originated in an adult who was a healthcare worker with PCR-confirmed SARS-CoV-2 infection or an uninfected control (not recorded which). The source material was whole blood. The chain has TRBV2 and TRBJ2-5, with unresolved D. The chain's CDR3 is CASRGLYQETQYF. CDR3 bases: TGTGCCAGCAGGGGATTGTACCAAGAGACCCAGTACTTC.